What follows describes a single TCR beta chain. Its specificity is unknown. Data came from immunoSEQ multiplex PCR; TCRdb stores just in-frame clones and leaves some out. Of more than 50,000 clones detected, 70% to 90% appear once; the ten largest clones hold roughly 3.5%. The sample comes from a study of OX40 agonist ivuxolimab in advanced cancers. On the study more broadly: All patients had ivuxolimab intravenously every 2 weeks at 0.01 to 10 mg/kg.

Blood got drawn at baseline, again on cycle 4 day 1, and then on cycle 7 day 1. Germline loops: CDR1 MNHEY, CDR2 SMNVEV (reference sequence). V shed 7 bases, J shed 9 bases, and the junction held 6 bases outside the gene matches. The CDR3 is 14 residues long. Study findings and constraints: Clonal expansion from baseline to week 6 occurred in both CD4+ and CD8+ T cells. Clonal expansion among partial responders at 0.1-3.0 mg/kg ranked near the lowest.

This TCR was sampled from an adult with an advanced solid tumor such as melanoma, head and neck, liver or kidney cancer. The material was CD4+ or CD8+ T cells sorted from blood, obtained in a trial of the OX40 agonist ivuxolimab. This rearrangement joins TRBV27 to TRBJ2-1; 13 bases are shared with TRBD2. CDR3 protein: CASTRTSGRGEQFF. The DNA for the CDR3 is TGTGCCAGCACCCGGACTAGCGGGAGAGGTGAGCAGTTCTTC.